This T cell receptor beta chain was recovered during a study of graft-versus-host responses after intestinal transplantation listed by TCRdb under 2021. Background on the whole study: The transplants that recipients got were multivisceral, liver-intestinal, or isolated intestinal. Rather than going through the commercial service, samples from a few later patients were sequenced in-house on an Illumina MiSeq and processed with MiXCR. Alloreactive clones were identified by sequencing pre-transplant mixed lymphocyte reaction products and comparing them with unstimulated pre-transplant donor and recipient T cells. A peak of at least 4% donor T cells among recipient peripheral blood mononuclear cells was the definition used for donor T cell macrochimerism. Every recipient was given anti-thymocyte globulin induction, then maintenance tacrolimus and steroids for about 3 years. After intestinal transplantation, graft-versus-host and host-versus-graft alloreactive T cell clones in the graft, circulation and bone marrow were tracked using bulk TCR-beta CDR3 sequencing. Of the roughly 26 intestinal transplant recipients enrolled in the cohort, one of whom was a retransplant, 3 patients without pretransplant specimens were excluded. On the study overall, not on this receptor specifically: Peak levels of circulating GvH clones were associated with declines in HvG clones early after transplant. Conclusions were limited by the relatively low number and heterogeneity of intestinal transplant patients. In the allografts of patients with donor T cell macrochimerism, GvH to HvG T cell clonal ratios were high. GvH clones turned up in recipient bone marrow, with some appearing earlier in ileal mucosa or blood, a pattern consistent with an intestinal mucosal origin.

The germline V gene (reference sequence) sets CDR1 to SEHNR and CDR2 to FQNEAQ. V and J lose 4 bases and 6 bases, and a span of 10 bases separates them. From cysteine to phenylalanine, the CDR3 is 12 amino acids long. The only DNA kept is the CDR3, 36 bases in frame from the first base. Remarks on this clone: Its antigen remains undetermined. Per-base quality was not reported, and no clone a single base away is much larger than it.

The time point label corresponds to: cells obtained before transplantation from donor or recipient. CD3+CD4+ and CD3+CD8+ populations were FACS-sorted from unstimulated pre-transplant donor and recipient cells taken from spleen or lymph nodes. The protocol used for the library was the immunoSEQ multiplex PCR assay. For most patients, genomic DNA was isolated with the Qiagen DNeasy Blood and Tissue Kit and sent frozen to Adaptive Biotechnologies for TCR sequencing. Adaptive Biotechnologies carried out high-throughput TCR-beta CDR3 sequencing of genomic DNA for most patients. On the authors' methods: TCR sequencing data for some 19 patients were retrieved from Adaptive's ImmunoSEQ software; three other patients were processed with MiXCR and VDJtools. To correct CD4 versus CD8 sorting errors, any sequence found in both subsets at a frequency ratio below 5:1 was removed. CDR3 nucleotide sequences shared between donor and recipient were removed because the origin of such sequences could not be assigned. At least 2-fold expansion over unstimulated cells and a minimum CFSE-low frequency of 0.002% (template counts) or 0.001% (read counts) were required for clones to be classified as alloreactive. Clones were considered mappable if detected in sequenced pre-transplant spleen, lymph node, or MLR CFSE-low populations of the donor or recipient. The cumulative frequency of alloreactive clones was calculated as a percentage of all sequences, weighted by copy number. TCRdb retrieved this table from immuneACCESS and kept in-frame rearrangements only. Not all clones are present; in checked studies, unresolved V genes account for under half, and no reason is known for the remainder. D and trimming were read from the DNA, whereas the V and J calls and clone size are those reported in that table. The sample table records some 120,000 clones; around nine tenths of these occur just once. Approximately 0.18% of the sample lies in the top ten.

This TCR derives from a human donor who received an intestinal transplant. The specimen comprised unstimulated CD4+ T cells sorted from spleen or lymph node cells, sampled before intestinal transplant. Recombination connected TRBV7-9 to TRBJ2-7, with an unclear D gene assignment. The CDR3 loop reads CASSSPKLEQYF. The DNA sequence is TGTGCCAGCAGCTCACCTAAACTCGAGCAGTACTTC.